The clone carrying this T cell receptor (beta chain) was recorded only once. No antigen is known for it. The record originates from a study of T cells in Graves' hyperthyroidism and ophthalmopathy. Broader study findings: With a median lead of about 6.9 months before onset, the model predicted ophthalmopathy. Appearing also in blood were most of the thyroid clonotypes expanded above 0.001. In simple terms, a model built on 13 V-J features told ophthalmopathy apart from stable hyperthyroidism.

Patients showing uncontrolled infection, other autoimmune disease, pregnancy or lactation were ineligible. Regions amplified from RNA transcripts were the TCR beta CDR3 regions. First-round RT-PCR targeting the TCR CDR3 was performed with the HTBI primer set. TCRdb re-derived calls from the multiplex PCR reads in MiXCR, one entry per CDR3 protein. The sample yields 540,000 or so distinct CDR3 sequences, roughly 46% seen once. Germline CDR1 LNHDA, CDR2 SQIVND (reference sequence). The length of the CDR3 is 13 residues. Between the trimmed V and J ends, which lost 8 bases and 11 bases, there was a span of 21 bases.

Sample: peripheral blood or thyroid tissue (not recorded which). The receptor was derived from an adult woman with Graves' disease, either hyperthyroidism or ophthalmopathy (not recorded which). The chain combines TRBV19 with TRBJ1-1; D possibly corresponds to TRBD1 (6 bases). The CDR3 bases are TGTGCCAGTGGGGGGGCTCATCGAAGTGGGGCTTTCTTT. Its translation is CASGGAHRSGAFF.